The clone carrying this T cell receptor (beta chain) has only a few counts. What it recognizes is unknown. As the method for making TCR beta libraries, quantitative 5'-RACE with molecular barcodes was used. TCRdb reprocessed the 5' RACE reads with MiXCR, giving one entry per CDR3 protein. Among 50,000 or so distinct CDR3 sequences listed, 6.5% to 9% were seen once. This sample stems from a study of CD8 T cells in ankylosing spondylitis. Findings and caveats of the study: A motif in TCR beta, a set of under ten highly homologous variants, appeared characteristic of ankylosing spondylitis blood. Those disease-linked clones were CD8+; they were also relatively rare in peripheral blood. The authors reported significant enrichment of disease-linked clones in matched ankylosing spondylitis synovial fluid.

V lost 2 bases to trimming and J lost 5 bases; unmatched junction nucleotides: 9. The CDR3 runs to 16 residues. Germline CDR1 is SGHAT and CDR2 is FQNNGV. The sequence came from a female donor with ankylosing spondylitis or in good health (not recorded which). The rearrangement uses TRBV11-2 and TRBJ2-1, with 7 bases identical to TRBD1. The sequenced sample was blood, either unsorted or a sorted T cell fraction (not recorded which). The CDR3 region is CASSLFLGQNHNEQFF. CDR3 bases: TGTGCCAGCAGCTTATTTTTGGGACAGAACCACAATGAGCAGTTCTTC.